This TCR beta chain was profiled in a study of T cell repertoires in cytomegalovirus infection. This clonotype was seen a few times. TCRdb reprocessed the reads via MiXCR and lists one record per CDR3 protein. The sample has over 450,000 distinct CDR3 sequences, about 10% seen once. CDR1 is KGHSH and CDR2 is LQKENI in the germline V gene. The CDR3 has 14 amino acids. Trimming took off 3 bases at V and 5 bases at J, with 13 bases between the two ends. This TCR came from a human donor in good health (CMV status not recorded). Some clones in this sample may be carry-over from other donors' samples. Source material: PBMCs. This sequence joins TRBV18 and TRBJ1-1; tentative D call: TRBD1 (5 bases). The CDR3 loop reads CASSPNQGRTEAFF. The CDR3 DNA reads TGTGCCAGCTCACCCAATCAGGGAAGAACTGAAGCTTTCTTT.